This T cell receptor beta chain was documented in a study of vaccination effects on CD4 cells after COVID-19. Points from the study as a whole: Marked clonal contraction of both clone types appeared late after vaccination.

Sequenced by immunoSEQ multiplex PCR; TCRdb stores in-frame clones only, minus some. Of 15,000 or so clones detected, 75% to 80% appear once; the ten largest clones hold less than 35%. This clone is labeled medium-sized. Its antigen is undetermined. ViraFEST assay sequencing came after antigen-specific CD4+ T cells were expanded with viral peptide pools. Subsequent to less than twelve days of culture, CD4+ T cells were isolated. Convalescent patients had PCR-confirmed SARS-CoV-2 infection between March and December 2020. Participants each got two BNT162b2 or mRNA-1273 vaccine doses. The length of the CDR3 is 15 residues. V lost 6 bases and J 4 bases, leaving 17 bases between the germline ends. The germline CDR1 and CDR2 sequences are SGDLS and YYNGEE.

The TCR originated in a human donor who had a prior SARS-CoV-2 infection. The rearrangement joins TRBV9 to TRBJ2-1; possibly TRBD1 or TRBD2 for D (5 bases each). The starting material was CD4+ T cells from PBMCs cultured with HCoV-NL63 spike peptides, obtained after COVID-19 vaccination. CDR3: CASNRDPVPYNEQFF. The CDR3 coding sequence is TGTGCCAGCAACCGGGACCCTGTACCATACAATGAGCAGTTCTTC.